This TCR beta chain was recovered during a study of chronic HIV infection and antiretroviral therapy. One entry per CDR3 protein, called by TCRdb with MiXCR from the 5' RACE reads. The table records tens of thousands of distinct CDR3 sequences, roughly 8.7% of them present only once. Germline V gives CDR1 MNHNS, CDR2 SASEGT. Trimming pared 10 bases from V and 0 bases from J, leaving 17 bases between. The CDR3 runs to 15 residues. The receptor comes from an adult who had HIV and had not received antiretroviral therapy, or was an uninfected healthy control (not recorded which). What was sequenced was peripheral blood. The chain recombines TRBV6-1 with TRBJ2-3; D not certain. CDR3 bases: TGTGCCACCTGCGAAGTAATGGCTAGCACAGATACGCAGTATTTT. It codes for CATCEVMASTDTQYF.